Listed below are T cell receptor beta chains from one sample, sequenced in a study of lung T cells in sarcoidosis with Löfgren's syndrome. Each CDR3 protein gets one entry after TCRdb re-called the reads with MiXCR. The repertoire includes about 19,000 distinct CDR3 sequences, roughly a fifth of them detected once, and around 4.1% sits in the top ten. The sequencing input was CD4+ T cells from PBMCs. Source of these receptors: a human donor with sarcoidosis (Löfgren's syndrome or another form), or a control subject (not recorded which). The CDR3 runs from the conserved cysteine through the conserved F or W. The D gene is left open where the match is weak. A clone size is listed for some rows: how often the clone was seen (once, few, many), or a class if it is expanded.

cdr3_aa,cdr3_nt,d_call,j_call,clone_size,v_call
CASNPERLAGNEQFF,TGTGCCAGCAACCCCGAGCGGCTAGCTGGAAATGAGCAGTTCTTC,NA,TRBJ2-1,many,TRBV7-8
CASRDRLVGGYTF,TGTGCCAGCAGGGACAGGCTGGTAGGTGGCTACACCTTC,TRBD1,TRBJ1-2,many,TRBV28
CASSSGTSGFPDTQYF,TGTGCCAGCAGCTCCGGGACTAGCGGGTTCCCAGATACGCAGTATTTT,TRBD2,TRBJ2-3,many,TRBV3-1
CAISEAPVRALTDTQYF,TGTGCCATCAGTGAGGCGCCGGTTCGGGCCCTCACAGATACGCAGTATTTT,NA,TRBJ2-3,few,TRBV10-3
CAASRGLADNEQSF,TGTGCCGCGAGCCGGGGACTAGCGGACAATGAGCAGTCCTTC,TRBD2,TRBJ2-1,NA,TRBV7-8
CSAPGTSGNPSSYNEQFF,TGCAGTGCTCCTGGGACTAGCGGAAACCCGAGCTCCTACAATGAGCAGTTCTTC,TRBD2,TRBJ2-1,many,TRBV20-1
CATKSGRGSYNEQFF,TGTGCCACGAAAAGCGGCCGTGGCTCCTACAATGAGCAGTTCTTC,NA,TRBJ2-1,medium-sized,TRBV15
CASSELLAGARGDTQYF,TGTGCCAGCAGTGAACTTCTAGCGGGGGCCCGGGGAGATACGCAGTATTTT,TRBD2,TRBJ2-3,medium-sized,TRBV6-1
CASTETSLPTDTQYF,TGTGCCAGCACCGAGACTAGTTTACCCACAGATACGCAGTATTTT,NA,TRBJ2-3,NA,TRBV9
CASSYTANQETQYF,TGTGCCAGCAGTTACACGGCAAACCAAGAGACCCAGTACTTC,NA,TRBJ2-5,medium-sized,TRBV6-6
CASTGDTSENQPQHF,TGTGCCAGCACCGGGGACACCTCGGAGAATCAGCCCCAGCATTTT,NA,TRBJ1-5,NA,TRBV12-3/TRBV12-4
CSALQGTTRDTQYF,TGCAGTGCCCTCCAGGGGACTACCAGAGATACGCAGTATTTT,NA,TRBJ2-3,medium-sized,TRBV20-1
CASGLNGGPNTEASF,TGTGCCAGCGGCTTAAATGGGGGGCCGAACACTGAAGCTTCCTTT,NA,TRBJ1-1,NA,TRBV7-2
CASSQDSGLYNEQSF,TGTGCCAGCAGCCAGGATAGCGGGCTTTACAATGAGCAGTCCTTC,TRBD2,TRBJ2-1,few,TRBV3-1
CASSIWTDTDTQYF,TGTGCCAGCAGTATATGGACAGATACAGATACGCAGTATTTT,NA,TRBJ2-3,medium-sized,TRBV2
CASSSGTGDEKLFF,TGTGCCAGTAGTTCCGGGACAGGGGATGAAAAACTGTTTTTT,TRBD1,TRBJ1-4,many,TRBV19
CASSLSGHIPNQPQHF,TGTGCCAGCAGTTTATCGGGTCACATACCCAATCAGCCCCAGCATTTT,NA,TRBJ1-5,medium-sized,TRBV27
CASILAGGPSDTQYF,TGTGCCAGCATTCTAGCGGGGGGGCCGTCAGATACGCAGTATTTT,TRBD2,TRBJ2-3,many,TRBV12-3/TRBV12-4
CASSPRSLGTGELFF,TGTGCCAGCAGTCCGAGGAGTCTTGGTACCGGGGAGCTGTTTTTT,NA,TRBJ2-2,NA,TRBV12-3/TRBV12-4
CARGEDYYGYTF,TGTGCCAGGGGGGAGGATTACTATGGCTACACCTTC,NA,TRBJ1-2,medium-sized,TRBV7-2
CSAGTSPYNERFF,TGCAGTGCTGGGACTTCACCCTACAATGAGCGGTTCTTC,NA,TRBJ2-1,NA,TRBV20-1
CTSSVGTGRQPQHF,TGTACCAGCAGTGTTGGGACAGGGCGGCAGCCCCAACATTTT,TRBD1,TRBJ1-5,NA,TRBV6-1